The next 18 T cell receptor beta chains were all read from a single sample in a study of blood T cell repertoires in COVID-19. Using immunoSEQ multiplex PCR, the repertoire was profiled, and TCRdb retains in-frame clones only, with some absent. The sample has about 120,000 clones; roughly 80% are singletons. Sequenced material: peripheral blood. Receptor source: a human donor in a cohort sampled during active COVID-19.

The chain combines TRBV9 with TRBJ1-6; the match to TRBD1 covers 8 bases. This CDR3 contains 15 residues. From germline, CDR1 is SGDLS and CDR2 YYNGEE. With 0 bases clipped from V and 10 bases from J, the junction kept 6 bases outside the gene matches. The CDR3: CASSVDQGARSPLHF. CDR3 in DNA: TGTGCCAGCAGCGTAGATCAGGGGGCAAGGTCACCCCTCCACTTT.

The chain has TRBV27 and TRBJ1-1, with D perhaps matching TRBD1 (5 bases). Looked up from germline, CDR1 is MNHEY and CDR2 is SMNVEV (reference sequence). The germline V and J ends were trimmed by 2 bases and 4 bases, with 11 bases remaining between them. This CDR3 region has 14 residues. The CDR3 DNA reads as TGTGCCAGCAGTTTAAGGGGCGGGGGCACTGAAGCTTTCTTT. Translated: CASSLRGGGTEAFF.

The chain uses TRBV20-1 and TRBJ2-4; 9 bases map to TRBD1. V trimming: 5 bases; J trimming: 16 bases; junction bases outside the gene matches: 6. This CDR3 contains 10 residues. Germline assignment: CDR1 DFQATT and CDR2 SNEGSKA (reference sequence). The CDR3 spells CSARRDRVYF. DNA for the CDR3: TGCAGTGCTCGCCGGGACAGGGTCTACTTC.

This clone has only one observation. The chain couples TRBV10-1 to TRBJ2-7, with 8 bases lining up with TRBD1. Germline CDR1 reads WNHNN; CDR2 reads SYGVQD (reference sequence). J lost 6 bases, V lost 2 bases, and 9 bases had no gene match. The CDR3 has 15 residues. The chain's CDR3 is CASSEMGQGASEQYF. Here the CDR3 DNA reads TGCGCCAGCAGTGAGATGGGTCAGGGGGCTTCCGAGCAGTACTTC.

This clone was recorded only once. This rearrangement joins TRBV5-4 to TRBJ2-1; a weak D match, TRBD1 (6 bases). The germline V gene has CDR1 SGHNT and CDR2 YYREEE (reference sequence). This CDR3 region has 14 residues. The V and J ends lost 4 bases and 4 bases respectively, with 12 bases between them. CDR3 sequence reads: CASSTGTNYNEQFF. CDR3 nucleotide sequence: TGTGCCAGCAGCACCGGGACAAATTACAATGAGCAGTTCTTC.

The chain employs TRBV28 and TRBJ2-3; D not resolved. V lost 6 bases, J lost 4 bases, and 14 bases lay in between. Germline lookup yields CDR1 MDHEN and CDR2 SYDVKM. This CDR3 has 14 residues. The chain's CDR3 is CASRSTKRPDTQYF. The CDR3, as DNA: TGTGCCAGCAGGTCCACGAAGCGTCCAGATACGCAGTATTTT.

A few counts support this clone. The chain recombines TRBV28 with TRBJ1-2, with 9 bases fitting TRBD1. V gave up 0 bases and J gave up 6 bases; unmatched junction bases: 5. Per the germline V gene, CDR1 is MDHEN and CDR2 is SYDVKM. This CDR3 is built from 15 residues. The DNA for the CDR3 is TGTGCCAGCAGTTTATGGTTACAGGGGGCGGATGGCTACACCTTC. Translation: CASSLWLQGADGYTF.

The V gene is TRBV9, the J gene TRBJ2-5, with a tentative D call TRBD2 (5 bases). V was trimmed by 4 bases and J by 7 bases, leaving 11 bases between them. In germline, CDR1 is SGDLS, CDR2 YYNGEE. The CDR3 has 12 amino acids. Here the CDR3 reads CASSPEGATQYF. CDR3 sequence (DNA): TGTGCCAGCAGCCCAGAGGGTGCGACCCAGTACTTC.

The chain uses TRBV28 and TRBJ1-5, with a tentative D call TRBD1 (5 bases). V lost 2 bases to trimming and J lost 2 bases, with 13 bases between them. The CDR3 covers 16 residues. Germline CDR1 MDHEN, CDR2 SYDVKM. The CDR3, as DNA: TGTGCCAGCAGTTTAACGAGTTGGGGGGGCAATCAGCCCCAGCATTTT. The encoded protein is CASSLTSWGGNQPQHF.

V usage is TRBV5-6 and J usage is TRBJ2-1, with 7 positions matching TRBD2. The CDR3 consists of 14 residues. Germline CDR1 SGHDT, CDR2 YYEEEE. With 7 bases clipped from V and 0 bases from J, the junction kept 4 bases outside the gene matches. The CDR3 here is CASSGGSSYNEQFF. CDR3 coding DNA: TGTGCCAGCTCTGGCGGGAGCTCCTACAATGAGCAGTTCTTC.

V gene TRBV5-1 combines with J gene TRBJ1-1; the D gene is possibly TRBD1 (5 bases). The CDR3 is 14 amino acids. Trimming took off 6 bases at V and 0 bases at J, with 12 bases between the two ends. Germline lookup yields CDR1 SGHRS and CDR2 YFSETQ. CDR3 loop: CASMGGNMNTEAFF. For the CDR3, the DNA is TGCGCCAGCATGGGGGGGAATATGAACACTGAAGCTTTCTTT.

This chain links TRBV5-6 with TRBJ2-7, with 8 bases aligning to TRBD2. The CDR3 is made up of 15 amino acids. Germline V gene lookup returns CDR1 SGHDT and CDR2 YYEEEE. With V trimmed by 2 bases and J by 2 bases, 6 bases remained unmatched. The DNA of the CDR3 is TGTGCCAGCAGCTTTGGGACTAGTTCGGCCTACGAGCAGTACTTC. Translation gives CASSFGTSSAYEQYF.

The chain joins TRBV13 to TRBJ2-1; the D gene is possibly TRBD2 (5 bases). Trimming cost V 5 bases and J 2 bases, with 16 bases left between them. Germline CDR1 reads PRHDT; CDR2 reads FYEKMQ (reference sequence). CDR3 length equals 16 residues. CDR3 coding DNA: TGTGCCAGCAGCCAAGGGAGCCCCGCCGCCTACAATGAGCAGTTCTTC. Encoded protein: CASSQGSPAAYNEQFF.

J is TRBJ1-1 and V is TRBV19; possible D gene TRBD1, 5 bases. The V gene lost 0 bases and the J gene lost 11 bases, with 13 bases spanning the gap. In germline, CDR1 is LNHDA, CDR2 SQIVND (reference sequence). The CDR3 is 13 residues long. DNA of the CDR3: TGTGCCAGTAGTATAGAGGCAGGACCAGGGGCTTTCTTT. This gives the protein CASSIEAGPGAFF.

The V and J genes are TRBV10-3 and TRBJ2-3, with TRBD2 matching 8 bases. The CDR3 spans 16 residues. The ends lost 5 bases at V and 2 bases at J; junction bases unmatched: 9. Looked up from germline, CDR1 is ENHRY and CDR2 is SYGVKD. CDR3 loop: CAISPAPGLATDTQYF. CDR3 nucleotide sequence: TGTGCCATCAGTCCGGCCCCAGGACTAGCCACAGATACGCAGTATTTT.

The rearrangement uses TRBV3-1 (or the pseudogene TRBV3-2) and TRBJ1-3, with D maybe TRBD1 (5 bases). Trimming left V 5 bases short and J 2 bases short, with 10 bases between. The CDR3 spans 14 residues. CDR1 LGHDT and CDR2 YNNKEL come from the germline V gene (reference sequence). The CDR3 spells CASSGGAPGNTIYF. Here the CDR3 DNA reads TGTGCCAGCAGCGGAGGGGCCCCTGGAAACACCATATATTTT.

The chain couples TRBV2 to TRBJ1-1; 7 bases agree with TRBD1. The V gene's germline CDR1 is SNHLY and CDR2 FYNNEI. The V segment lost 6 bases and the J segment 1 base; nucleotides outside the gene matches: 11. The CDR3 has 16 residues. The CDR3 here is CASSDRATGQNTEAFF. The CDR3 nucleotides are TGTGCCAGCAGCGACCGAGCGACAGGGCAGAACACTGAAGCTTTCTTT.

The J gene is TRBJ2-1, the V gene TRBV19; 9 bases are shared with TRBD1. The CDR3 spans 19 residues. Trimming removed 7 bases from V and 0 bases from J; junction bases left unmatched: 16. CDR1 and CDR2 (germline): LNHDA, SQIVND (reference sequence). The CDR3 region has the DNA TGTGCCAGTACCCCGTATGGACAGGGGAACGGGGTCTCCTACAATGAGCAGTTCTTC. Amino acid sequence: CASTPYGQGNGVSYNEQFF.